This TCR beta chain originates from a study of T cell changes during pregnancy in multiple sclerosis. The CDR3 has 15 residues. V shed 1 base and J shed 0 bases, with 9 bases lying between them. Germline CDR1 LNHNV, CDR2 YYDKDF (reference sequence). Clones were read by immunoSEQ multiplex PCR, and TCRdb kept only the in-frame ones, dropping some. Of some 22,000 clones listed, about 83% are singletons. Source: CD8+ T cells from peripheral blood mononuclear cells, taken before pregnancy. The genes are TRBV15 and TRBJ1-1; D remains ambiguous. The origin of this receptor is a female donor with multiple sclerosis, enrolled in a pregnancy study. The CDR3 DNA is TGTGCCACCAGCAGAGCGGGAGAACTGAACACTGAAGCTTTCTTT. Translation: CATSRAGELNTEAFF.